Sequencing of this T cell receptor beta chain was carried out in a study of T cells in Graves' hyperthyroidism and ophthalmopathy. Study-wide results and caveats: Stable hyperthyroidism and ophthalmopathy were separated using 13 V-J signatures. Expanded thyroid clonotypes (above 0.001) were mostly also found in blood.

Patients between 18 and 65 years old had hyperthyroidism, newly diagnosed and lasting under 2 months. Investigators excluded patients with uncontrolled infection, other autoimmune disease, pregnancy or lactation. V gave up 0 bases and J gave up 1 base, with 12 bases separating them. The CDR3 has 15 amino acids. Germline assignment: CDR1 DFQATT and CDR2 SNEGSKA (reference sequence). Researchers amplified the TCR beta CDR3 regions from RNA transcripts. HTBI primers drove first-round RT-PCR of the TCR CDR3. Each CDR3 protein gets one entry after TCRdb re-called the multiplex PCR reads with MiXCR. The sample has approximately 400,000 distinct CDR3 sequences, about a sixth seen once. Only a few counts were recorded for this clonotype. Its target is unknown.

This sequence joins TRBV20-1 and TRBJ1-2; weak D call: TRBD1 (5 bases). The specimen sequenced was blood. This TCR was recovered from a woman in her late teens or twenties with Graves' hyperthyroidism. CDR3 sequence reads: CSARDLRGGNYGYTF. In DNA form, the CDR3 reads TGCAGTGCTAGAGATCTCCGGGGGGGTAACTATGGCTACACCTTC.